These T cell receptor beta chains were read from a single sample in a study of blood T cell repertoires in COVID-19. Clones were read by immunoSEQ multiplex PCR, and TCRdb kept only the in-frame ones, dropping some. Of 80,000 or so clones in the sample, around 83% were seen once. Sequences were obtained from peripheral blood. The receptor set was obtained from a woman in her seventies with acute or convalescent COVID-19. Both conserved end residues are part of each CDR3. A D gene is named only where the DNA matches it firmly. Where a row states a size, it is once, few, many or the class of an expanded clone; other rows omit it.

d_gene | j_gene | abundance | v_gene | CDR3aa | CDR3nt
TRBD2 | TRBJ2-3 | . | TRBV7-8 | CASSLVLSGTRLRTDTQYF | TGTGCCAGCAGCTTAGTTCTTAGCGGGACCCGATTACGAACAGATACGCAGTATTTT
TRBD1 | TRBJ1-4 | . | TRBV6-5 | CASSRQGLGEKLFF | TGTGCCAGCAGCAGACAGGGGCTCGGTGAAAAACTGTTTTTT
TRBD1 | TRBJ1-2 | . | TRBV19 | CASSATGAYNYGYTF | TGTGCCAGTAGTGCCACAGGGGCGTATAACTATGGCTACACCTTC
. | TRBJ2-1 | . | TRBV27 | CASSFPGSEQFF | TGTGCCAGCAGTTTTCCTGGGAGTGAGCAGTTCTTC
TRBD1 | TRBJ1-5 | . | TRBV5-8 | CASSSQQGARQPQHF | TGTGCCAGCAGCTCTCAACAGGGGGCTCGGCAGCCCCAGCATTTT
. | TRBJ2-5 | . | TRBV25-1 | CASSFSGAETQYF | TGTGCCAGCAGTTTCTCGGGAGCAGAGACCCAGTACTTC
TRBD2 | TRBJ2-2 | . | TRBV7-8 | CASSLASGRNTGELFF | TGTGCCAGCAGCTTAGCTAGCGGGAGGAACACCGGGGAGCTGTTTTTT
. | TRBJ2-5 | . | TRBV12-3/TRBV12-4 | CASTGGYQETQYF | TGTGCCAGCACTGGAGGGTACCAAGAGACCCAGTACTTC
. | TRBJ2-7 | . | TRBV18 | CASSPSAGEQYF | TGTGCCAGCTCGCCTAGCGCCGGAGAGCAGTACTTC
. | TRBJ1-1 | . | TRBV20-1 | CSASAGLGAFF | TGCAGTGCTTCAGCGGGCCTCGGGGCTTTCTTT
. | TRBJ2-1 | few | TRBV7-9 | CASGTSGNEQFF | TGTGCCAGCGGGACTTCGGGGAATGAGCAGTTCTTC
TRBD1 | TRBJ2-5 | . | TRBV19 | CASSTSRGQQETQYF | TGTGCCAGTAGTACCTCCAGGGGACAGCAAGAGACCCAGTACTTC
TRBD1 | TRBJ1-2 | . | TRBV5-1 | CASSNGTGYGYTF | TGCGCCAGCAGCAATGGGACAGGATACGGCTACACCTTC
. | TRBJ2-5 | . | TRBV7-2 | CASSSRRGGGETQYF | TGTGCCAGCAGCTCCCGGAGGGGGGGCGGGGAGACCCAGTACTTC
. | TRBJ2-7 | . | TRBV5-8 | CASSSDFSYEQYF | TGTGCCAGCAGCTCGGACTTTTCCTACGAGCAGTACTTC
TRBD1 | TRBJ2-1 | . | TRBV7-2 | CASSFGTEYNEQFF | TGTGCCAGCAGCTTTGGGACAGAATACAATGAGCAGTTCTTC
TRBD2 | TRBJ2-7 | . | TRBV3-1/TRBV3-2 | CASSPGGSGNYEQYF | TGTGCCAGCAGCCCCGGTGGTAGCGGGAACTACGAGCAGTACTTC
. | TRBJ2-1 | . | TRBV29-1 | CSVEGGGGSYNEQFF | TGCAGCGTTGAGGGCGGAGGCGGCTCCTACAATGAGCAGTTCTTC
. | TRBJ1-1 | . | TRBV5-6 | CASSLFGSTEAFF | TGTGCCAGCAGCTTGTTCGGTTCCACTGAAGCTTTCTTT
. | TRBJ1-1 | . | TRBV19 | CASSITGSEAFF | TGTGCCAGTAGTATAACCGGGTCGGAAGCTTTCTTT
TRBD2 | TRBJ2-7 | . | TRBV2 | CASSEASGRFEQYF | TGTGCCAGCAGTGAAGCTAGCGGGAGGTTCGAGCAGTACTTC
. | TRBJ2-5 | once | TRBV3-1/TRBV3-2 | CASSQVLLQETQYF | TGTGCCAGCAGCCAAGTACTGCTCCAAGAGACCCAGTACTTC
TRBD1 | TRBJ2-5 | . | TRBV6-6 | CASSSTGQGGQETQYF | TGTGCCAGCAGTTCCACGGGACAGGGAGGCCAAGAGACCCAGTACTTC
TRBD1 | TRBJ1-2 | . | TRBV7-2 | CASSPRQGALIGYGYTF | TGTGCCAGCAGCCCACGACAGGGGGCTCTTATCGGCTATGGCTACACCTTC
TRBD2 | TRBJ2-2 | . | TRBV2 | CASRGLAGAAGELFF | TGTGCCAGCAGGGGACTAGCGGGAGCAGCCGGGGAGCTGTTTTTT
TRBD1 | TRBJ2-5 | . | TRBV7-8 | CASSLEDRDQETQYF | TGTGCCAGCAGCTTAGAGGACAGGGACCAAGAGACCCAGTACTTC
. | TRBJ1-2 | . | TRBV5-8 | CASSPGADYGYTF | TGTGCCAGCAGCCCGGGTGCTGACTATGGCTACACCTTC
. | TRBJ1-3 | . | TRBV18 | CASSPWAGLNSGNTIYF | TGTGCCAGCTCACCCTGGGCAGGGCTGAACTCTGGAAACACCATATATTTT
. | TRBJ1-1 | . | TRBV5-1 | CASSLVRGKNEAFF | TGCGCCAGCAGCTTGGTTCGGGGTAAGAATGAAGCTTTCTTT
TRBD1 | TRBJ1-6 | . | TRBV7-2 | CASSTTGTGESPLHF | TGTGCCAGCAGCACTACCGGGACAGGGGAGTCACCCCTCCACTTT
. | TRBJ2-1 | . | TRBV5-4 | CASSPQAVRNNEQFF | TGTGCCAGCAGCCCCCAAGCGGTTAGGAACAATGAGCAGTTCTTC
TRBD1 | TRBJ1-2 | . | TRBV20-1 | CSASIARTGANYGYTF | TGCAGTGCTAGTATAGCCCGGACAGGGGCTAACTATGGCTACACCTTC
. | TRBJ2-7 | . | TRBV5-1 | CASSWTFSSEGEQYF | TGCGCCAGCAGCTGGACCTTCTCCTCGGAGGGCGAGCAGTACTTC
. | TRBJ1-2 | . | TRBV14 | CASSQRREGGYTF | TGTGCCAGCAGCCAAAGACGGGAAGGTGGCTACACCTTC
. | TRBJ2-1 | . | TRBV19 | CASRAQSGSHNEQFF | TGTGCCAGTAGGGCCCAGAGTGGGAGCCACAATGAGCAGTTCTTC
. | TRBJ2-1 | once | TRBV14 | CASSLYRNEQFF | TGTGCCAGCAGCCTATACCGGAATGAGCAGTTCTTC
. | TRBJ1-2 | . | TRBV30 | CAWSVAGLGYTF | TGTGCCTGGAGTGTAGCAGGGCTTGGCTACACCTTC
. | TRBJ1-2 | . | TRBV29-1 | CSVGPEVYGYTF | TGCAGCGTTGGCCCGGAGGTCTATGGCTACACCTTC
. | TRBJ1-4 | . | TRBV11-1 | CASSFVPDEKLFF | TGTGCCAGCAGCTTTGTCCCGGATGAAAAACTGTTTTTT
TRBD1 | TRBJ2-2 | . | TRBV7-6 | CASSLLGTGSGELFF | TGTGCCAGCAGCTTACTGGGGACAGGGTCCGGGGAGCTGTTTTTT